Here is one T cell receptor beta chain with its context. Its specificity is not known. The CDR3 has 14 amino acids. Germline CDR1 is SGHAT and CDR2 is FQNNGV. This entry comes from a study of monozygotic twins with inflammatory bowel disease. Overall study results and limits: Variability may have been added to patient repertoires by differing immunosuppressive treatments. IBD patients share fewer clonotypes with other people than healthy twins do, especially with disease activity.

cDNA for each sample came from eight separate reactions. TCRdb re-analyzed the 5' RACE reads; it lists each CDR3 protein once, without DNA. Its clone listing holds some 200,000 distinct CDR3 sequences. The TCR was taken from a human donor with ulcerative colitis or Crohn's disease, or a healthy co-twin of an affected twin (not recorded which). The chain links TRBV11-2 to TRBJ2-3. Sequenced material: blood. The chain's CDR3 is CASSLALNTDTQYF.